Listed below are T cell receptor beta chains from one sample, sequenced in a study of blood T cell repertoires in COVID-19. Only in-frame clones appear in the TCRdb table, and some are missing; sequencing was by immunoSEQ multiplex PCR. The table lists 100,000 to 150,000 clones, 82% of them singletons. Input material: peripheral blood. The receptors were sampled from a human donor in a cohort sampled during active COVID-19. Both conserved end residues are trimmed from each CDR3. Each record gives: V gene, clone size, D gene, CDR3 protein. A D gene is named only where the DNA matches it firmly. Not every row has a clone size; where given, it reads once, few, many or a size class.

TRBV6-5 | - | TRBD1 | ASRDRDRTNYGYT
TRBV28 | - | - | ASSSVGGLTYGYT
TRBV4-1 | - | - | ASSQGHPTQPQH
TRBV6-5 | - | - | ASRGWAGTEAF
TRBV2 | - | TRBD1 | ASRGQGNYEQY
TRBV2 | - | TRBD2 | ASSRLAGLTGELF
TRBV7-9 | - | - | ASSFSTNEKLF
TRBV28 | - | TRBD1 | ASSWGQSLSGAF
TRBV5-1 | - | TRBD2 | ASSTGGPANEQF
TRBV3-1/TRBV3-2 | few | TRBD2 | ASCAGTSGRCEQF
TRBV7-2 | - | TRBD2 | ASSQRTSGGQETQY
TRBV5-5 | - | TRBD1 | ASSIQGAQSYGYT
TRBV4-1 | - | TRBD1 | ASSPGRGTDREDNYEQF
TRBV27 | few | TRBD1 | ASSQTGTGPRYT
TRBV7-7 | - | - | ASSLGRGEYNEQF
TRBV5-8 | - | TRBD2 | ASSLGSGNPLADTQY
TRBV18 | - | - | ASSPAEYEQY
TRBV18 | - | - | ASRGGSSGSDNEQF
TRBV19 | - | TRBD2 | ASSITLAGVNEQF
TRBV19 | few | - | ASSIGHLSGANVLT
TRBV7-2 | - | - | ASSREGRSSGNTIY
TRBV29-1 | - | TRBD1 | SVEGTGDSEQY
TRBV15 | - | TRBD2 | ATSILAGGLTGELF
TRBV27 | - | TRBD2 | ASSRGGTSGFVGETQY
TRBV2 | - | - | ASSATGTGNTIY
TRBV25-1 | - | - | ASSDYTTEAF
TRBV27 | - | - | ASSLTPLRQVVGVNTEAF
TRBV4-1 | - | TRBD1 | ASRTGWASTDTQY
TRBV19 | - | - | ASSIATGLAKNIQY